Each of the 9 T cell receptor beta chains below was sequenced from the same sample in a study of vaccination effects on CD4 cells after COVID-19. Measured with immunoSEQ multiplex PCR; TCRdb has only the in-frame clones, and not every one. Found here are 45,000 to 60,000 clones, more than 75% of them singletons; the top ten hold roughly 12%. The culture ran for 9 to 11 days, and then CD4+ T cells were isolated. Which antigens these TCRs recognize remains unknown. This specimen consisted of CD4+ T cells from PBMCs cultured without peptide, obtained before COVID-19 vaccination. These receptors were taken from a human donor who had a prior SARS-CoV-2 infection.

The rearrangement joins TRBV7-2 to TRBJ2-2; D perhaps matches TRBD1 (7 bases). The V gene lost 5 bases and the J gene lost 3 bases, with 13 bases spanning the gap. CDR3 length: 15 residues. Germline CDR1 is SGHTA and CDR2 is FQGNSA. CDR3 protein: CASSPAGQHTGELFF. CDR3 coding DNA: TGTGCCAGCAGCCCGGCGGGACAGCACACCGGGGAGCTGTTTTTT.

This clone was observed a handful of times. The rearrangement joins TRBV2 to TRBJ1-5; D remains ambiguous. V lost 3 bases and J 3 bases, leaving 15 bases between the germline ends. Per germline, CDR1 SNHLY and CDR2 FYNNEI. CDR3 length equals 16 residues. CDR3 amino acids: CASSDVGIDPNQPQHF. As DNA, the CDR3 is TGTGCCAGCAGTGATGTGGGGATCGATCCCAATCAGCCCCAGCATTTT.

V and J are TRBV2 and TRBJ2-7, with 7 nucleotides matching TRBD2. The CDR3 runs to 11 residues. Germline loops: CDR1 SNHLY, CDR2 FYNNEI. Trimming took 6 bases from V and 4 from J; bases not matched to a gene: 0. CDR3 DNA: TGTGCCAGCAGGCGGGGGTACGAGCAGTACTTC. Translating it yields CASRRGYEQYF.

In this sample, this clone turned up once. V gene TRBV28 combines with J gene TRBJ1-4, with a tentative D call TRBD1 (6 bases). Germline loops: CDR1 MDHEN, CDR2 SYDVKM. The V and J ends lost 5 bases and 0 bases respectively, with 10 bases between them. This CDR3 spans 15 amino acids. CDR3 nucleotides: TGTGCCAGCAGTAAGGACAGTGCAACTAATGAAAAACTGTTTTTT. Translated: CASSKDSATNEKLFF. Full variable domain (outside the CDR3, taken from reference TRBV28 and TRBJ1-4): DVKVTQSSRYLVKRTGEKVFLECVQDMDHENMFWYRQDPGLGLRLIYFSYDVKMKEKGDIPEGYSVSREKKERFSLILESASTNQTSMYLCASSKDSATNEKLFFGSGTQLSVL.

This chain uses TRBV19 with TRBJ1-1; D may be TRBD1 (5 bases). The CDR3 covers 16 residues. Trimming took 1 base from V and 1 from J, leaving 13 bases between them. Germline loops: CDR1 LNHDA, CDR2 SQIVND (reference sequence). CDR3 in amino acids: CASSIGSQVENTEAFF. The CDR3, as DNA: TGTGCCAGTAGTATAGGTTCACAGGTAGAGAACACTGAAGCTTTCTTT.

This clone has more than one count but fewer than ten. V usage is TRBV11-2 and J usage is TRBJ2-1; 8 nucleotides match TRBD2. CDR3 length: 16 amino acids. With V trimmed by 1 base and J by 3 bases, 5 bases remained unmatched. Germline V CDR1 and CDR2: SGHAT, FQNNGV. DNA of the CDR3: TGTGCCAGCAGCTTAGGATCTAGCGGGTACTACAATGAGCAGTTCTTC. Translating it yields CASSLGSSGYYNEQFF.

This clone occurred a few times. The rearrangement links TRBV19 to TRBJ2-7, with 7 nucleotides matching TRBD2. Germline V gene lookup returns CDR1 LNHDA and CDR2 SQIVND (reference sequence). There are 13 residues in the CDR3. V dropped 4 bases and J dropped 3; count of bases not matched to a gene: 3. CDR3 nucleotide sequence: TGTGCCAGTAGTAAAGAGCGGGGCTACGAGCAGTACTTC. Its protein product is CASSKERGYEQYF.

This clone has only one observation. The chain carries TRBV3-1 (or the pseudogene TRBV3-2) and TRBJ2-5; 10 nucleotides line up with TRBD2. V gave up 0 bases and J gave up 9 bases; unmatched junction bases: 4. This CDR3 contains 14 residues. The germline V gene has CDR1 LGHDT and CDR2 YNNKEL (reference sequence). The CDR3 spells CASSQDASGRAQYF. DNA for the CDR3: TGTGCCAGCAGCCAAGACGCTAGCGGGAGAGCCCAGTACTTC.

The chain carries TRBV7-2 and TRBJ2-2; D is possibly TRBD1 (6 bases). V was pared by 3 bases and J by 6 bases, with 11 bases between. In germline, CDR1 is SGHTA, CDR2 FQGNSA. The CDR3 totals 14 residues. CDR3 sequence reads: CASSFRWGPGELFF. In nucleotides, the CDR3 is TGTGCCAGCAGCTTTAGGTGGGGGCCCGGGGAGCTGTTTTTT.